This entry features one T cell receptor beta chain sequence. Its antigen is currently unknown. This sample was taken from a study of OX40 agonist ivuxolimab in advanced cancers. Looking at the study overall: The group had a mean age of 60 years, ranged from about 20 to 90, and was just under 85% male.

Study-level findings and limits: Among the least clonally expanded were partial responders at 0.1-3.0 mg/kg.

Assay used: immunoSEQ multiplex PCR; TCRdb lists only in-frame clones, some missing. In the table there are about 90,000 clones, roughly nine tenths of which are singletons. V lost 5 bases, J lost 0 bases, and 13 bases lay in between. Germline lookup yields CDR1 MDHEN and CDR2 SYDVKM. CDR3 length equals 15 residues. This sequence was found in an adult with an advanced solid tumor such as melanoma, head and neck, liver or kidney cancer. The chain recombines TRBV28 with TRBJ1-1; possible D gene TRBD1, 5 bases. Sequences were derived from CD4+ or CD8+ T cells sorted from blood, sampled in a trial of the OX40 agonist ivuxolimab. CDR3 DNA: TGTGCCAGCAGTACCCTGAAGGGGATGAACACTGAAGCTTTCTTT. This translates into CASSTLKGMNTEAFF.